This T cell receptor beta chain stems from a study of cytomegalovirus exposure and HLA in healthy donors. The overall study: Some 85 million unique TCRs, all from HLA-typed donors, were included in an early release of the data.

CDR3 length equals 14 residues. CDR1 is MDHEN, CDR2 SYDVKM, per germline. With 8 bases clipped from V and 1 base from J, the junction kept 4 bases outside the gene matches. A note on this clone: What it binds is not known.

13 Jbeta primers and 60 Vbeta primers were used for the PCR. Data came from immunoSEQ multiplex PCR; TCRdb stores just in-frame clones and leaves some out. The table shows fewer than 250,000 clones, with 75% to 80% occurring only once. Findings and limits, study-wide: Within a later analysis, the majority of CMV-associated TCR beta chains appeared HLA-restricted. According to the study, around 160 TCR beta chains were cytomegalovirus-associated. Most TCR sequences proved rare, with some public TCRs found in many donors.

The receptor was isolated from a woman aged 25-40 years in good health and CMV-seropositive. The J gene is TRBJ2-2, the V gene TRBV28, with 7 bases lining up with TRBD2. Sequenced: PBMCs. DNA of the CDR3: TGTGCCAGCGAGCGGGACTGGAACACCGGGGAGCTGTTTTTT. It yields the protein CASERDWNTGELFF.